The subject of this entry is one T cell receptor beta chain. This specimen belongs to a study of chemoradiotherapy in HPV16-positive cancers. About the study: Candidate HPV-specific clones and shared TCR motifs came from a couple of HPV16-positive patients.

Repeated repertoire sampling spanned the course of chemoradiotherapy. Generated by immunoSEQ multiplex PCR, the TCRdb table keeps only in-frame clones and is missing some. The repertoire holds approximately 9,000 clones, approximately 83% seen once, with around 2.8% in the top ten. The sequence was obtained from a human donor with HPV-associated anogenital cancer. Source: blood, taken from a patient who underwent chemoradiotherapy.

CDR3 sequence reads: CASSLVGEQFF. Written as DNA, the CDR3 is TGTGCCAGCAGCTTGGTTGGTGAGCAGTTCTTC. The chain combines TRBV7-6 with TRBJ2-1; D ambiguous. CDR1 is SGHVS, CDR2 FNYEAQ, per germline. CDR3 length: 11 amino acids. Trimming took off 3 bases at V and 9 bases at J, with 6 bases between the two ends.